This TCR beta chain was sequenced for a study of blood T cell repertoires in COVID-19. Study context: Samples representing acute and convalescent COVID-19 were sourced from the United States, Italy and Spain. Sample material is recorded as cDNA or gDNA derived from T cells, B-cell-depleted T cells, or PBMCs.

Per the germline V gene, CDR1 is MNHEY and CDR2 is SVGAGI. This CDR3 comprises 16 residues. V was pared by 4 bases and J by 2 bases, with 4 bases of the junction left unmatched. In the authors' workflow: The authors estimated nucleated cell counts from reference gene primer amplification. Generated by immunoSEQ multiplex PCR, the TCRdb table keeps only in-frame clones and is missing some. V, J and clone size are those of that table, while D and trimming were read from the DNA. The sample comprises fewer than 65,000 clones, 70% to 90% of which are singletons, and 18% rests with the top ten. Sequencing used peripheral blood. The chain joins TRBV6-5 to TRBJ2-1, with 11 bases fitting TRBD2. This TCR came from a human donor in a cohort sampled during active COVID-19. The CDR3 coding sequence is TGTGCCAGCAGTTCCCTTAGCGGGGGGGCCTACAATGAGCAGTTCTTC. This translates into CASSSLSGGAYNEQFF.